These T cell receptor beta chains were read from a single sample in a study of cytomegalovirus exposure and HLA in healthy donors. Repertoires were generated with immunoSEQ multiplex PCR, while TCRdb's copy carries only in-frame clones and drops some. Found here are roughly 140,000 clones, 55% to 80% of them singletons; the top ten hold 6% to 8.5%. Sequencing input: PBMCs. All receptors derive from a woman aged 55-75 years in good health and CMV-seropositive. The CDR3 runs from the conserved cysteine through the conserved F or W. The order of the fields is clone size, J gene, V gene, D gene, CDR3 protein, CDR3 DNA. A D gene is named only where the DNA matches it firmly. The size of a clone is reported for some rows only, either as once, few or many, or as a class for expanded clones.

clone size: few
J gene: TRBJ2-3
V gene: TRBV6-5
D gene: TRBD2
CDR3 protein: CASSSGTSGTDTQYF
CDR3 DNA: TGTGCCAGCAGCTCCGGGACTAGCGGCACAGATACGCAGTATTTT

clone size: -
J gene: TRBJ2-1
V gene: TRBV25-1
D gene: -
CDR3 protein: CASHSSFNEQFF
CDR3 DNA: TGTGCCAGCCACAGTAGTTTCAATGAGCAGTTCTTC

clone size: -
J gene: TRBJ2-1
V gene: TRBV27
D gene: TRBD1
CDR3 protein: CASSPRGRDEQFF
CDR3 DNA: TGTGCCAGCAGCCCGAGGGGGCGAGATGAGCAGTTCTTC

clone size: few
J gene: TRBJ2-5
V gene: TRBV9
D gene: -
CDR3 protein: CASSVAGRSQETQYF
CDR3 DNA: TGTGCCAGCAGCGTAGCTGGCAGAAGCCAAGAGACCCAGTACTTC

clone size: -
J gene: TRBJ2-2
V gene: TRBV7-7
D gene: -
CDR3 protein: CASSSVEGTGELFF
CDR3 DNA: TGTGCCAGCAGCTCTGTTGAGGGCACCGGGGAGCTGTTTTTT

clone size: -
J gene: TRBJ2-1
V gene: TRBV7-2
D gene: -
CDR3 protein: CASSLDRFSYNEQFF
CDR3 DNA: TGTGCCAGCAGCTTAGATCGGTTCTCCTACAATGAGCAGTTCTTC

clone size: -
J gene: TRBJ2-2
V gene: TRBV7-9
D gene: TRBD2
CDR3 protein: CASSSLAGKNTGELFF
CDR3 DNA: TGTGCCAGCAGCTCCCTAGCGGGAAAAAACACCGGGGAGCTGTTTTTT

clone size: -
J gene: TRBJ2-1
V gene: TRBV2
D gene: -
CDR3 protein: CASRPGGGFSYNEQFF
CDR3 DNA: TGTGCCAGCAGGCCCGGAGGGGGCTTCTCCTACAATGAGCAGTTCTTC

clone size: few
J gene: TRBJ1-2
V gene: TRBV25-1
D gene: -
CDR3 protein: CASSQDFNYGYTF
CDR3 DNA: TGTGCCAGCAGTCAGGATTTTAACTATGGCTACACCTTC

clone size: -
J gene: TRBJ1-2
V gene: TRBV2
D gene: -
CDR3 protein: CASSEERGEGYGYTF
CDR3 DNA: TGTGCCAGCAGTGAGGAACGGGGAGAGGGCTATGGCTACACCTTC

clone size: -
J gene: TRBJ1-2
V gene: TRBV6-5
D gene: -
CDR3 protein: CASSYDGAGYGYTF
CDR3 DNA: TGTGCCAGCAGTTACGATGGCGCGGGGTATGGCTACACCTTC

clone size: -
J gene: TRBJ2-2
V gene: TRBV5-1
D gene: -
CDR3 protein: CASSLGQRTGELFF
CDR3 DNA: TGCGCCAGCAGCTTGGGACAGCGCACCGGGGAGCTGTTTTTT

clone size: few
J gene: TRBJ1-5
V gene: TRBV28
D gene: TRBD1
CDR3 protein: CASSPTGANGQPQHF
CDR3 DNA: TGTGCCAGCAGCCCGACAGGGGCCAACGGGCAGCCCCAGCATTTT

clone size: few
J gene: TRBJ1-4
V gene: TRBV29-1
D gene: TRBD1
CDR3 protein: CSVEDRTGGNEKLFF
CDR3 DNA: TGCAGCGTTGAAGATCGGACAGGGGGTAATGAAAAACTGTTTTTT

clone size: -
J gene: TRBJ1-5
V gene: TRBV6-5
D gene: -
CDR3 protein: CASSYDRKNQPQHF
CDR3 DNA: TGTGCCAGCAGTTACGACAGAAAGAATCAGCCCCAGCATTTT

clone size: few
J gene: TRBJ1-6
V gene: TRBV13
D gene: TRBD1
CDR3 protein: CASSETGDSPLHF
CDR3 DNA: TGTGCCAGCAGCGAGACAGGGGATTCACCCCTCCACTTT

clone size: -
J gene: TRBJ1-4
V gene: TRBV9
D gene: TRBD1
CDR3 protein: CASSKTGANEKLFF
CDR3 DNA: TGTGCCAGCAGCAAGACAGGGGCAAATGAAAAACTGTTTTTT

clone size: -
J gene: TRBJ2-7
V gene: TRBV9
D gene: -
CDR3 protein: CASSATWTESEQYF
CDR3 DNA: TGTGCCAGCAGCGCCACTTGGACAGAAAGCGAGCAGTACTTC